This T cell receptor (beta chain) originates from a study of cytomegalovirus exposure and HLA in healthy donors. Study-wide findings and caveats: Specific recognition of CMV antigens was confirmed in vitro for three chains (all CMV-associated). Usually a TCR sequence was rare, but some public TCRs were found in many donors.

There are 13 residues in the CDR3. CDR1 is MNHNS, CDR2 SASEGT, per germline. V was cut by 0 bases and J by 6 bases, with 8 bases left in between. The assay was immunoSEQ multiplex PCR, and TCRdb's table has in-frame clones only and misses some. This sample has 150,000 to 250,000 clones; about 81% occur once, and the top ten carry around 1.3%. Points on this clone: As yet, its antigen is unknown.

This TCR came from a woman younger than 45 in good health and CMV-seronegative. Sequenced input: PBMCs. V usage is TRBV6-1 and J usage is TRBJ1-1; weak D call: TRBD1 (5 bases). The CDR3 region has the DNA TGTGCCAGCAGTGAAGCAGGGGTTCCTGAAGCTTTCTTT. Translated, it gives CASSEAGVPEAFF.